This TCR beta chain came from a study of cytomegalovirus exposure and HLA in healthy donors. With respect to this clone: Its target is not known.

The study ran its PCR with 60 Vbeta and 13 Jbeta primers. Some clones are missing from TCRdb's copy, which holds only in-frame ones; the method was immunoSEQ multiplex PCR. This table holds approximately 170,000 clones, around 68% found once. V was pared by 8 bases and J by 5 bases, with 15 bases between. Germline V gives CDR1 MNHEY, CDR2 SMNVEV (reference sequence). The CDR3 totals 13 residues. Overall study results and limits: The likely origin of a cluster of highly shared sequence variants was a sequencing artifact. Reportedly, fewer N-insertions than the approximately 700-donor mean appeared in an Asian-associated ancestry cluster in a later analysis. High specificity and sensitivity for cytomegalovirus status were reported for the classifier.

Everyone who donated was a healthy bone marrow donor. This receptor was taken from a girl aged 10-17 years in good health and CMV-seronegative. The genes are TRBV27 and TRBJ2-5; weak D call: TRBD2 (5 bases). The sequencing input was PBMCs. The CDR3 spells CASQRARWETQYF. CDR3 nucleotides: TGTGCCAGCCAGAGGGCCCGGTGGGAGACCCAGTACTTC.